This T cell receptor beta chain derives from a study of T cells in Graves' hyperthyroidism and ophthalmopathy. The hyperthyroidism patients had all been newly diagnosed, and their disease duration was under 2 months. Their ages ranged from 18 to 65 years. TCR beta CDR3 sequences were amplified from RNA transcripts. Using the HTBI primer set, a first-round RT-PCR was run on the TCR CDR3. TCRdb reprocessed the multiplex PCR reads via MiXCR and lists one record per CDR3 protein. The profile shows about 840,000 distinct CDR3 sequences, 38% of them singletons. This clonotype was seen only a few times. Material for sequencing was blood. The receptor was isolated from a man between 18 and 29 years old with Graves' hyperthyroidism.

For the CDR3, the DNA is TGTGCCACCAGTGATTTCCCGGGACAGGGATCGAACACCGGGGAGCTGTTTTTT. Protein: CATSDFPGQGSNTGELFF. The chain uses TRBV24-1 and TRBJ2-2; the match to TRBD1 covers 9 bases. The CDR3 contains 18 residues. Germline V CDR1 and CDR2: KGHDR, SFDVKD. With 1 base clipped from V and 0 bases from J, the junction kept 5 bases outside the gene matches.